The 5 T cell receptor beta chains listed next were all sequenced from one sample in a study of beta chain features in type 1 diabetes. Expressed TCRB transcripts were sequenced, since all the RNA that had been isolated was reverse transcribed. Here immunoSEQ multiplex PCR was the method, and the copy in TCRdb shows in-frame clones only, minus some. The table shows 400,000 or so clones, with roughly 13% occurring only once. These receptors' targets are unknown. Study-level results: People with Type 1 diabetes carried modestly yet significantly shorter TCRB CDR3s in all four CD4+ subsets.

Sequenced material: naive CD4+ T cells from blood. Receptors originate from a young woman with type 1 diabetes.

This clone was seen a few times. The gene calls are TRBV25-1 and TRBJ2-3; TRBD1 might be the D (6 bases). Trimming left V 0 bases short and J 5 bases short, with 12 bases between. CDR1 and CDR2 from the germline V gene are MGHDK and SYGVNS. The CDR3 has 15 amino acids. The CDR3 loop is CASSEYRGKGDTQYF. The DNA for the CDR3 is TGTGCCAGCAGTGAATACAGGGGAAAGGGAGATACGCAGTATTTT.

This sequence joins TRBV7-2 and TRBJ2-7, with 9 bases matching TRBD2. The germline V gene encodes CDR1 SGHTA and CDR2 FQGNSA. The V gene end was trimmed by 1 base and the J gene end by 4 bases; junction bases not matched to a gene: 5. The CDR3 extends over 15 amino acids. DNA of the CDR3: TGTGCCAGCAGCTTAGGACTAGCGGAATCATACGAGCAGTACTTC. As protein: CASSLGLAESYEQYF.

This clone was picked up a small number of times. The chain uses TRBV15 and TRBJ2-1; 8 nucleotides align to TRBD2. With V trimmed by 1 base and J by 2 bases, 10 bases remained unmatched. Germline loops: CDR1 LNHNV, CDR2 YYDKDF (reference sequence). This CDR3 region has 18 residues. The CDR3 nucleotides read TGTGCCACCAGCAGAGGCGGGGGGCGGGAGATGACCTACAATGAGCAGTTCTTC. Protein sequence: CATSRGGGREMTYNEQFF.

This clone was observed a few times. The chain links TRBV4-3 to TRBJ2-1, with a weak D call TRBD2 (5 bases). Trimming pared 0 bases from V and 1 base from J, leaving 10 bases between. CDR1 is LGHNA and CDR2 is YSLEER in the germline V gene. The CDR3 length is 16 residues. CDR3 protein: CASSQEAAWSYNEQFF. The CDR3 DNA reads as TGCGCCAGCAGCCAAGAAGCGGCCTGGTCCTACAATGAGCAGTTCTTC.

The gene calls are TRBV5-4 and TRBJ1-3; D ambiguous. V dropped 0 bases and J dropped 0 bases, with 10 bases sitting between them. Germline V gives CDR1 SGHNT, CDR2 YYREEE (reference sequence). The CDR3 loop spans 16 amino acids. The CDR3 reads CASSLGGWSSGNTIYF. CDR3 DNA sequence: TGTGCCAGCAGCTTGGGCGGATGGAGCTCTGGAAACACCATATATTTT.